Presented here are 23 T cell receptor beta chains from one specimen sequenced in a study of blood T cell repertoires in COVID-19. Clones were read by immunoSEQ multiplex PCR, and TCRdb kept only the in-frame ones, dropping some. This sample has 130,000 to 150,000 clones; approximately 85% occur once, and the top ten carry more than 7.5%. Material for sequencing was peripheral blood. The source is an older woman with COVID-19, enrolled during active disease.

V usage is TRBV11-1 and J usage is TRBJ1-1; D call uncertain. The length of the CDR3 is 14 residues. Germline V CDR1 and CDR2: SGHAT, FQDESV (reference sequence). Trimming stripped 4 bases from V and 4 bases from J, with 13 bases between. This CDR3 is CASSSYGLSTEAFF. CDR3 bases: TGTGCCAGCAGCTCCTACGGGTTGAGCACTGAAGCTTTCTTT. The variable domain in full, with the rest retrieved from reference TRBV11-1 and TRBJ1-1, is EAEVAQSPRYKITEKSQAVAFWCDPISGHATLYWYRQILGQGPELLVQFQDESVVDDSQLPKDRFSAERLKGVDSTLKIQPAELGDSAMYLCASSSYGLSTEAFFGQGTRLTVV.

This clone has a single count. The chain recombines TRBV7-2 with TRBJ1-5; D is perhaps TRBD1 (5 bases). CDR1 SGHTA and CDR2 FQGNSA come from the germline V gene. This CDR3 has 16 amino acids. V lost 2 bases and J 1 base, leaving 12 bases between the germline ends. The CDR3 DNA is TGTGCCAGCAGCTTATACGGGGGTTCGAGCAATCAGCCCCAGCATTTT. This translates into CASSLYGGSSNQPQHF. Complete variable domain (other parts from reference TRBV7-2 and TRBJ1-5): GAGVSQSPSNKVTEKGKDVELRCDPISGHTALYWYRQSLGQGLEFLIYFQGNSAPDKSGLPSDRFSAERTGGSVSTLTIQRTQQEDSAVYLCASSLYGGSSNQPQHFGDGTRLSIL.

The chain links TRBV7-8 to TRBJ1-1; TRBD1 might be the D (5 bases). This CDR3 contains 17 residues. Germline CDR1 reads SGHVS; CDR2 reads FQNEAQ. V lost 7 bases to trimming and J lost 1 base, with 22 bases between them. The CDR3 protein is CASTTLGPGMGNTEAFF. In DNA, the CDR3 is TGTGCCAGCACCACTCTGGGTCCAGGGATGGGGAACACTGAAGCTTTCTTT.

The V and J genes are TRBV5-4 and TRBJ2-5; 7 nucleotides agree with TRBD1. V lost 4 bases and J lost 3; bases outside the gene matches: 3. CDR1 and CDR2 from the germline V gene are SGHNT and YYREEE (reference sequence). The CDR3 is made up of 13 amino acids. The chain's CDR3 is CASSNTGEETQYF. The DNA for the CDR3 is TGTGCCAGCAGCAACACAGGGGAAGAGACCCAGTACTTC.

The chain employs TRBV4-1 and TRBJ2-1, with 8 bases fitting TRBD2. The CDR3 sequence is 14 residues long. Unmatched junction bases numbered 7, after V lost 3 bases and J lost 9 bases. CDR1 and CDR2 (germline): MGHRA, YSYEKL. The CDR3 region has the DNA TGCGCCAGCAGCCATGGGCGGGGGGTTATTGAGCAGTTCTTC. It specifies CASSHGRGVIEQFF.

V usage is TRBV27 and J usage is TRBJ2-2; D not certain. CDR3 length: 14 amino acids. Trimming took off 2 bases at V and 4 bases at J, with 8 bases between the two ends. The germline gives CDR1 MNHEY, CDR2 SMNVEV (reference sequence). CDR3 residues: CASSLQRRTGELFF. CDR3 DNA sequence: TGTGCCAGCAGTTTACAGCGACGCACCGGGGAGCTGTTTTTT.

V gene TRBV6-5 combines with J gene TRBJ1-2; D is undetermined. Germline loops: CDR1 MNHEY, CDR2 SVGAGI. CDR3 length: 15 residues. Trimming removed 2 bases from V and 3 bases from J, with 13 bases in between. The CDR3 nucleotides read TGTGCCAGCAGTTACCCCCCCCCGGGTCACTATGGCTACACCTTC. Its protein is CASSYPPPGHYGYTF.

This clone was counted once. V is TRBV7-2 and J is TRBJ1-1, with 7 bases fitting TRBD1. V was clipped by 7 bases and J by 1 base; unmatched bases: 9. The CDR3 loop spans 15 amino acids. In germline, CDR1 is SGHTA, CDR2 FQGNSA. CDR3 protein: CASTLIGQENTEAFF. The CDR3 region has the DNA TGTGCCAGCACCCTAATCGGACAGGAGAACACTGAAGCTTTCTTT.

This clone was observed a single time. This sequence joins TRBV7-9 and TRBJ2-5, with 8 nucleotides matching TRBD2. Germline values: CDR1 SEHNR, CDR2 FQNEAQ (reference sequence). The V segment lost 4 bases and the J segment 5 bases; nucleotides outside the gene matches: 9. This CDR3 region has 15 residues. In DNA, the CDR3 is TGTGCCAGCAGCTCGCGCGGGGGGCTGGGGGAGACCCAGTACTTC. Translation gives CASSSRGGLGETQYF.

The chain uses TRBV27 and TRBJ1-2; D is uncertain. The CDR3 has 14 residues. Per the germline V gene, CDR1 is MNHEY and CDR2 is SMNVEV (reference sequence). Between the trimmed V and J ends, which lost 4 bases and 0 bases, there was a span of 9 bases. DNA of the CDR3: TGTGCCAGCAGTTCCCCAGGTTCTAACTATGGCTACACCTTC. Amino acids: CASSSPGSNYGYTF.

The genes are TRBV19 and TRBJ1-1; a possible D gene is TRBD1 (5 bases). V dropped 6 bases and J dropped 8 bases, with 22 bases sitting between them. Germline V CDR1 and CDR2: LNHDA, SQIVND (reference sequence). This CDR3 contains 15 residues. The CDR3 loop is CASRPPPGGHREAFF. The DNA of the CDR3 is TGTGCCAGTAGGCCCCCACCGGGGGGTCACCGGGAAGCTTTCTTT.

In this sample, this clone turned up once. V and J are TRBV10-1 and TRBJ1-1, with D possibly being TRBD1 (6 bases). Trimming shortened V by 2 bases and J by 1 base, and 11 bases separated the two germline ends. The CDR3 covers 15 residues. CDR1 and CDR2 (germline): WNHNN, SYGVQD (reference sequence). CDR3 in amino acids: CASSERRGPNTEAFF. DNA for the CDR3: TGCGCCAGCAGTGAGCGCAGGGGCCCGAACACTGAAGCTTTCTTT.

The chain couples TRBV6-2 or TRBV6-3 to TRBJ1-5; 7 bases agree with TRBD1. Germline CDR1 MNHEY, CDR2 SVGEGT. V lost 1 base and J lost 2; bases outside the gene matches: 2. The length of the CDR3 is 15 residues. CDR3 DNA: TGTGCCAGCAGTTACTTGACAGGGCGCAATCAGCCCCAGCATTTT. Translating gives CASSYLTGRNQPQHF.

The V call is TRBV19, the J call TRBJ2-1; D gene ambiguous. The CDR3 is 15 amino acids. CDR1 is LNHDA and CDR2 is SQIVND in the germline V gene (reference sequence). V shed 3 bases and J shed 2 bases, with 11 bases lying between them. CDR3 protein: CASSIGPPPYNEQFF. The CDR3 nucleotides are TGTGCCAGTAGTATCGGTCCGCCTCCCTACAATGAGCAGTTCTTC.

The CDR3 sequence: CASSFAGTEAFF. The CDR3 coding sequence is TGCGCCAGCAGCTTTGCAGGGACTGAAGCTTTCTTT. The chain couples TRBV5-1 to TRBJ1-1; D perhaps matches TRBD1 (5 bases). The V end lost 2 bases, the J end lost 5 bases, and 7 bases lay between the germline ends. Germline V lookup: CDR1 SGHRS, CDR2 YFSETQ. This CDR3 spans 12 amino acids.

The chain recombines TRBV10-3 with TRBJ2-5; 9 bases fit TRBD2. The germline V gene has CDR1 ENHRY and CDR2 SYGVKD. This CDR3 contains 16 residues. The J segment lost 5 bases and the V segment lost 4 bases, leaving 11 bases of the junction unmatched. The CDR3 DNA follows: TGTGCCATCAGTGCCCAAGCGGGGGGTCGGGAGGAGACCCAGTACTTC. Translating it yields CAISAQAGGREETQYF.

This chain joins TRBV7-3 and TRBJ2-1; 11 bases match TRBD2. CDR1 SGHTA and CDR2 FQGTGA come from the germline V gene. V shed 5 bases, J shed 4 bases, and the junction held 10 bases outside the gene matches. This CDR3 contains 17 residues. The CDR3 nucleotides are TGTGCCAGCAGCCCCCGGGTAGCGGGGGGGCTTTACAATGAGCAGTTCTTC. Translation gives CASSPRVAGGLYNEQFF.

The chain employs TRBV27 and TRBJ2-1; tentatively, D is TRBD2 (7 bases). Germline V gene data show CDR1 as MNHEY and CDR2 as SMNVEV (reference sequence). The CDR3 extends over 19 amino acids. Trimming took off 4 bases at V and 6 bases at J, with 28 bases between the two ends. CDR3 DNA: TGTGCCAGCAGTTACTGGGCCCATGGGAGGGGGTTGAATGGCAATGAGCAGTTCTTC. Its protein product is CASSYWAHGRGLNGNEQFF.

The chain couples TRBV28 to TRBJ1-6; D gene ambiguous. The CDR3 is made up of 15 amino acids. Germline CDR1 reads MDHEN; CDR2 reads SYDVKM. V lost 1 base, J lost 8 bases, and 12 bases lay in between. CDR3 DNA: TGTGCCAGCAGTTTATTTGTGGAGGGCGATTCACCCCTCCACTTT. Amino acids: CASSLFVEGDSPLHF.

This clone occurred once. The chain has TRBV7-8 and TRBJ2-2; D might be TRBD1 (5 bases). V was cut by 3 bases and J by 6 bases, with 20 bases left in between. The CDR3 has 17 amino acids. Germline V gene lookup returns CDR1 SGHVS and CDR2 FQNEAQ. CDR3 DNA: TGTGCCAGCAGCTTGGCTGGACACCTGCCCCGCCCCGGGGAGCTGTTTTTT. This codes for CASSLAGHLPRPGELFF.

The gene calls are TRBV9 and TRBJ1-1; tentatively, D is TRBD1 (5 bases). V lost 4 bases and J 2 bases, leaving 15 bases between the germline ends. Germline lookup yields CDR1 SGDLS and CDR2 YYNGEE. This CDR3 is 15 amino acids long. CDR3 sequence: CASSPGGIGNTEAFF. DNA of the CDR3: TGTGCCAGCAGCCCGGGGGGTATCGGAAACACTGAAGCTTTCTTT.

The chain couples TRBV4-1 to TRBJ2-4; D call uncertain. CDR1 is MGHRA, CDR2 YSYEKL, per germline. V was clipped by 2 bases and J by 0 bases, with 8 bases between them. CDR3 length: 15 residues. CDR3: CASSQLAVAKNIQYF. DNA for the CDR3: TGCGCCAGCAGCCAATTAGCCGTAGCCAAAAACATTCAGTACTTC.

The rearrangement uses TRBV5-6 and TRBJ2-3, with 9 bases identical to TRBD1. Germline V CDR1 and CDR2: SGHDT, YYEEEE. Trimming removed 4 bases from V and 2 bases from J; junction bases left unmatched: 5. The length of the CDR3 is 15 residues. The CDR3 DNA follows: TGTGCCAGCAGCGGGGACAGGGTGGACACAGATACGCAGTATTTT. Amino acids: CASSGDRVDTDTQYF.